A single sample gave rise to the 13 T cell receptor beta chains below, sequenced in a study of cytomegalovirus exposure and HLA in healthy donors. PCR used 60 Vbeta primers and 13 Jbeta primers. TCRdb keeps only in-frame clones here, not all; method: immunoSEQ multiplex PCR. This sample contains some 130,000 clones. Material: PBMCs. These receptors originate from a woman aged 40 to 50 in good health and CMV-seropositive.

CDR3 protein: CASKTGGATDTQYF. CDR3 coding DNA: TGTGCCAGCAAGACAGGGGGCGCCACAGATACGCAGTATTTT. The chain links TRBV28 to TRBJ2-3; 10 bases agree with TRBD1. This CDR3 region has 14 residues. Trimming cost V 7 bases and J 2 bases; bases outside gene matches: 3. The germline CDR1 and CDR2 sequences are MDHEN and SYDVKM.

CDR3 nucleotide sequence: TGTGCCAGCAGCTTAGGACTAGCGGGAGGGCCAGTCGAGCAGTACTTC. Encoded protein: CASSLGLAGGPVEQYF. This chain connects TRBV13 to TRBJ2-7, with 13 bases that match TRBD2. Germline-derived CDR1 and CDR2 are PRHDT and FYEKMQ (reference sequence). The CDR3 is 16 residues long. J was trimmed by 6 bases and V by 0 bases; bases with no gene match: 5.

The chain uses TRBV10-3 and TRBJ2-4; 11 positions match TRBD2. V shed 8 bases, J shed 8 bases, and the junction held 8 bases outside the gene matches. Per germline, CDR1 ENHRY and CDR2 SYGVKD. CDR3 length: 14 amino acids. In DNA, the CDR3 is TGTGCCATCGGTAGCGGGAGGGCCCTGGACATTCAGTACTTC. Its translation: CAIGSGRALDIQYF.

The CDR3 spells CASREGSYGYTF. The CDR3, as DNA: TGTGCCAGTAGGGAGGGCTCCTATGGCTACACCTTC. This chain links TRBV19 with TRBJ1-2; D not resolved. The germline CDR1 and CDR2 sequences are LNHDA and SQIVND (reference sequence). The CDR3 covers 12 residues. V was shortened by 6 bases and J by 4 bases, with 9 bases between the two germline ends.

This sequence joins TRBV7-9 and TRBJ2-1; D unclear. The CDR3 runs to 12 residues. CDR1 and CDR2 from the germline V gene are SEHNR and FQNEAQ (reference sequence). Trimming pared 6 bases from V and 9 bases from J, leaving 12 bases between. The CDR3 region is CASSPNTREQFF. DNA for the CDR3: TGTGCCAGCAGTCCTAATACGCGTGAGCAGTTCTTC.

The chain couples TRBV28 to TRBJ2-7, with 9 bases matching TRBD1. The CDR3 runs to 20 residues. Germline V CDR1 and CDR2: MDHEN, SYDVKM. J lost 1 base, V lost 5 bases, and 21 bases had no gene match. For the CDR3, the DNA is TGTGCCAGCAGTCCGTACCATATATGGACCGGGACAGGGACGTCCTACGAGCAGTACTTC. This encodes CASSPYHIWTGTGTSYEQYF.

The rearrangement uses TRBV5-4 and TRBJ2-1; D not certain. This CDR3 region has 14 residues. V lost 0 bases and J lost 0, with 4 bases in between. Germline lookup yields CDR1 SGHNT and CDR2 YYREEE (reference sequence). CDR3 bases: TGTGCCAGCAGCTTGGTCGGCTCCTACAATGAGCAGTTCTTC. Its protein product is CASSLVGSYNEQFF.

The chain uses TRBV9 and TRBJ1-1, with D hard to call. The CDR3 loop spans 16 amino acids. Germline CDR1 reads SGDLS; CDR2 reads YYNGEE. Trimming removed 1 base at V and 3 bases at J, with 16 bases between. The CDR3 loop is CASSVPKSGPYTEAFF. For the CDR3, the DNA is TGTGCCAGCAGCGTACCGAAAAGCGGCCCTTACACTGAAGCTTTCTTT.

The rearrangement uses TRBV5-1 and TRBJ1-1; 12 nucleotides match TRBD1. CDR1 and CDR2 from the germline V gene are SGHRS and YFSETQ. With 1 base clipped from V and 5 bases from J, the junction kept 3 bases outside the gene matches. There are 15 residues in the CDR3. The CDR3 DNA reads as TGCGCCAGCAGCTTGTTGGGACAGGGGGCTACTGAAGCTTTCTTT. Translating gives CASSLLGQGATEAFF.

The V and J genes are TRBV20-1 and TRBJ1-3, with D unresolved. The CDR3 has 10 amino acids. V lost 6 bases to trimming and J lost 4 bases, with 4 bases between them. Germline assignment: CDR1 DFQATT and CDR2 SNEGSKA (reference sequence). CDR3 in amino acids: CSARGNTIYF. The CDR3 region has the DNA TGCAGTGCGCGGGGAAACACCATATATTTT.

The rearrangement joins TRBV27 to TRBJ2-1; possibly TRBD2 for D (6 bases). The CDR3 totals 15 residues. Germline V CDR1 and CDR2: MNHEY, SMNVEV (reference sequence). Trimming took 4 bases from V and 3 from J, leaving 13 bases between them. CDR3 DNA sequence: TGTGCCAGCAGTTCCGGGAGAGGTTTCTACAATGAGCAGTTCTTC. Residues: CASSSGRGFYNEQFF.

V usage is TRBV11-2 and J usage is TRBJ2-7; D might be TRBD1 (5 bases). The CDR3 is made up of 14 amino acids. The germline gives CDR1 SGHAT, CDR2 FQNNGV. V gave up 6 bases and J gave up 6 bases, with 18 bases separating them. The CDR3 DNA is TGTGCCAGCAGGGGCCAGGTAGGGGTGGGCGAGCAGTACTTC. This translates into CASRGQVGVGEQYF.

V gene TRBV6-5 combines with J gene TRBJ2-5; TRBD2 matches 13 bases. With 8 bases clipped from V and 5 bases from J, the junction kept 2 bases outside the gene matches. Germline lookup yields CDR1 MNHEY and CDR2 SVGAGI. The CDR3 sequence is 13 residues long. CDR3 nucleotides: TGTGCCAGCCGGACTAGCGGGAGTGAGACCCAGTACTTC. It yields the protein CASRTSGSETQYF.